The present TCR beta chain was sequenced within a study of blood T cells in healthy people across ages. The CDR3 has 13 residues. Trimming removed 1 base at V and 8 bases at J, with 12 bases between. Germline CDR1 and CDR2: DFQATT and SNEGSKA (reference sequence). A sample-barcoded 5' primer and a J-beta primer mix were used in a second PCR of roughly 7 to 11 cycles. Each sample provided no less than 2.5 million CDR3-containing paired-end reads. A single record per CDR3 protein comes from TCRdb applying MiXCR to the 5' RACE reads. The table lists about 1.4 million distinct CDR3 sequences, 45% to 70% of them singletons.

Material: blood. The chain is built from TRBV20-1 and TRBJ2-1; D unresolved. The clonotype was recovered from a man between 18 and 29 years old in good health. This CDR3 reads CSARAKAPDEQFF. The CDR3 region has the DNA TGCAGTGCTAGAGCTAAGGCCCCGGATGAGCAGTTCTTC.